This T cell receptor beta chain was observed in a study of T cells in Graves' hyperthyroidism and ophthalmopathy. It was RNA transcripts that yielded the amplified TCR beta CDR3 regions. HTBI primers were the set used in a first-round RT-PCR of the TCR CDR3. TCRdb ran MiXCR on the multiplex PCR reads and lists one entry per CDR3 protein. The sample contains a few hundred thousand distinct CDR3 sequences, around 20% of which appear only once. CDR1 SGHRS and CDR2 YFSETQ come from the germline V gene. V lost 4 bases and J 0 bases, leaving 22 bases between the germline ends. The CDR3 loop spans 18 amino acids.

The rearrangement uses TRBV5-1 and TRBJ1-1, with D unresolved. This TCR was recovered from a man aged 35 to 55 with Graves' hyperthyroidism. Source material: blood. The CDR3 DNA reads as TGCGCCAGCAGCGGAGGAAGGGCGTTCGGTAACTTGAACACTGAAGCTTTCTTT. Encoded protein: CASSGGRAFGNLNTEAFF.